A single sample gave rise to the 16 T cell receptor beta chains below, sequenced in a study of T cell repertoires in aging, cancer and after chemotherapy. TCR beta rearrangements were amplified from peripheral blood genomic DNA. Rearranged V-D-J TRB sequences were amplified with a mixed TRB-A/B primer pool. TCRdb re-called the multiplex PCR reads with MiXCR, one entry per CDR3 protein. Here the sample spans some 5,100 distinct CDR3 sequences, 20% being singletons. Sequencing input: blood. The source is a human donor in good health. The donor label of this sample is uncertain.

The table lists this clonotype with many counts. V and J are TRBV5-5 and TRBJ2-5; D ambiguous. This CDR3 spans 16 amino acids. V was clipped by 4 bases and J by 5 bases, with 21 bases between them. Per germline, CDR1 SGHKS and CDR2 YYEKEE (reference sequence). DNA of the CDR3: TGTGCCAGCAGCACCCGACCTCCCGCTGCCGGGGAGACCCAGTACTTC. Its translation is CASSTRPPAAGETQYF.

Sample share makes this clonotype medium-sized (0.01 to 0.1%). The chain has TRBV7-9 and TRBJ2-3; 7 bases match TRBD2. The J segment lost 3 bases and the V segment lost 4 bases, leaving 10 bases of the junction unmatched. The CDR3 consists of 16 residues. CDR1 and CDR2 from the germline V gene are SEHNR and FQNEAQ (reference sequence). The CDR3 region is CASSSGLRAGTDTQYF. The CDR3 DNA reads TGTGCCAGCAGCTCTGGTTTAAGAGCGGGGACAGATACGCAGTATTTT.

This clonotype counts as medium-sized. The chain recombines TRBV18 with TRBJ1-5, with D perhaps TRBD1 (6 bases). The CDR3 length is 15 residues. V was pared by 3 bases and J by 5 bases, with 14 bases between. Germline V gene sequence: CDR1 KGHSH, CDR2 LQKENI. For the CDR3, the DNA is TGTGCCAGCTCACCGACAAACCAGGGGCATCAGCCCCAGCATTTT. Its translation: CASSPTNQGHQPQHF.

In the case of this clonotype: A read error may explain this, as a much larger clone is one base away. The chain recombines TRBV10-2 with TRBJ2-7; tentatively, D is TRBD2 (6 bases). The CDR3 has 15 amino acids. Germline V gives CDR1 WSHSY, CDR2 SAAADI. The CDR3 DNA reads as TGTGCCATCACCGGGGGACGACTGAGCTCCTACGAGCGGTACTTC. It encodes CAITGGRLSSYERYF.

The chain joins TRBV5-1 to TRBJ2-5, with D maybe TRBD1 (6 bases). The CDR3 sequence is 17 residues long. The ends were cut back, 4 bases at V and 1 base at J, with 20 bases in the middle. The germline V gene has CDR1 SGHRS and CDR2 YFSETQ. DNA for the CDR3: TGCGCCAGCAGCCAAAAGAACTACAGGGCCTCCCAAGAGACCCAGTACTTC. Protein: CASSQKNYRASQETQYF.

The sample holds a few counts of this clonotype. The chain links TRBV11-2 to TRBJ2-7; a possible D gene is TRBD2 (6 bases). V lost 0 bases and J 3 bases, leaving 12 bases between the germline ends. In germline, CDR1 is SGHAT, CDR2 FQNNGV. The CDR3 extends over 15 amino acids. The CDR3 DNA reads as TGTGCCAGCAGCTTAGAGGCTAGCGTAATCTACGAGCAGTACTTC. This sequence encodes CASSLEASVIYEQYF.

By share, this clonotype ranks as medium-sized. V gene TRBV7-9 combines with J gene TRBJ1-2; D uncertain. Germline lookup yields CDR1 SEHNR and CDR2 FQNEAQ (reference sequence). V lost 3 bases and J 8 bases, leaving 7 bases between the germline ends. The CDR3 consists of 11 residues. The CDR3 is CASSLGRGYTF. The CDR3 region has the DNA TGTGCCAGCAGCTTGGGCCGGGGCTACACCTTC. Drawing the rest from reference TRBV7-9 and TRBJ1-2, the complete variable domain is DTGVSQNPRHKITKRGQNVTFRCDPISEHNRLYWYRQTLGQGPEFLTYFQNEAQLEKSRLLSDRFSAERPKGSFSTLEIQRTEQGDSAMYLCASSLGRGYTFGSGTRLTVV.

In its sample, this clonotype is medium-sized (0.01 to 0.1%). The rearrangement joins TRBV29-1 to TRBJ2-1; D may be TRBD1 or TRBD2 (6 bases each). The germline V gene has CDR1 SQVTM and CDR2 ANQGSEA. This CDR3 has 14 amino acids. The CDR3 protein is CSAKSGGTFNEQFF. DNA for the CDR3: TGCAGTGCCAAATCGGGCGGGACATTCAATGAGCAGTTCTTC.

Relative to its sample, this clonotype is medium-sized (0.01 to 0.1%). This chain connects TRBV6-5 to TRBJ1-6; D may be TRBD1 (5 bases). The germline V gene has CDR1 MNHEY and CDR2 SVGAGI. The CDR3 is 16 residues long. The ends were cut back, 5 bases at V and 5 bases at J, with 16 bases in the middle. This CDR3 is CASSLLGPPDNSPLHF. The CDR3 DNA reads as TGTGCCAGCAGTCTTTTGGGGCCACCGGATAATTCACCCCTCCACTTT.

This clonotype is medium-sized in the sample. The chain is built from TRBV6-5 and TRBJ1-2; TRBD1 agrees at 9 bases. Looked up from germline, CDR1 is MNHEY and CDR2 is SVGAGI. V was pared by 5 bases and J by 1 base, with 11 bases of the junction left unmatched. This CDR3 has 17 residues. In DNA, the CDR3 is TGTGCCAGCAGTCCGGGGACAGGGAGGTTAAATAACTATGGCTACACCTTC. Its protein is CASSPGTGRLNNYGYTF.

J is TRBJ2-5 and V is TRBV5-1; the match to TRBD2 covers 11 bases. Germline V CDR1 and CDR2: SGHRS, YFSETQ. V gave up 0 bases and J gave up 4 bases; unmatched junction bases: 2. CDR3 length: 15 residues. The CDR3 DNA is TGCGCCAGCAGCTTGGCCGGGACTAGCGGAGAGACCCAGTACTTC. Residues: CASSLAGTSGETQYF. Full variable domain (missing parts from reference TRBV5-1 and TRBJ2-5): KAGVTQTPRYLIKTRGQQVTLSCSPISGHRSVSWYQQTPGQGLQFLFEYFSETQRNKGNFPGRFSGRQFSNSRSEMNVSTLELGDSALYLCASSLAGTSGETQYFGPGTRLLVL.

This clonotype is categorized as medium-sized (0.01 to 0.1%). The chain employs TRBV15 and TRBJ2-2; D unclear. V dropped 0 bases and J dropped 8 bases, with 1 base sitting between them. The CDR3 loop spans 11 amino acids. Germline CDR1 reads LNHNV; CDR2 reads YYDKDF (reference sequence). CDR3 residues: CATSRDGELFF. Written as DNA, the CDR3 is TGTGCCACCAGCAGAGATGGGGAGCTGTTTTTT.

As DNA, the CDR3 is TGTGCCAGCAGTTACTCGACTAGCGGGGGGGCCTCGGGGGAGCAGTACTTC. Residues: CASSYSTSGGASGEQYF. The rearrangement uses TRBV6-5 and TRBJ2-7, with TRBD2 identical over 14 bases. The CDR3 extends over 17 amino acids. With 0 bases clipped from V and 7 bases from J, the junction kept 8 bases outside the gene matches. Germline V lookup: CDR1 MNHEY, CDR2 SVGAGI.

In this sample, this clonotype turned up a few times. The rearrangement joins TRBV10-2 to TRBJ1-5, with 9 bases lining up with TRBD1. The J segment lost 6 bases and the V segment lost 5 bases, leaving 8 bases of the junction unmatched. Germline V gene data show CDR1 as WSHSY and CDR2 as SAAADI. The CDR3 is 15 amino acids. The CDR3 sequence: CASSTGTGFFQPQHF. The CDR3, as DNA: TGCGCCAGCAGTACCGGGACAGGGTTTTTTCAGCCCCAGCATTTT.

By sample share, this clonotype is medium-sized. The J gene is TRBJ1-1, the V gene TRBV19; D is perhaps TRBD1 (5 bases). The germline V gene encodes CDR1 LNHDA and CDR2 SQIVND (reference sequence). The CDR3 has 14 residues. V was clipped by 5 bases and J by 6 bases, with 16 bases between them. The CDR3 here is CASSPGRDWSEAFF. CDR3 DNA sequence: TGTGCCAGTAGTCCGGGCAGGGATTGGTCTGAAGCTTTCTTT.

This chain joins TRBV29-1 and TRBJ1-1, with D uncertain. The length of the CDR3 is 13 residues. Trimming pared 4 bases from V and 1 base from J, leaving 10 bases between. The V gene's germline CDR1 is SQVTM and CDR2 ANQGSEA. For the CDR3, the DNA is TGCAGCGTTGTTCGTTTGGGGAACACTGAAGCTTTCTTT. Amino acid sequence: CSVVRLGNTEAFF.